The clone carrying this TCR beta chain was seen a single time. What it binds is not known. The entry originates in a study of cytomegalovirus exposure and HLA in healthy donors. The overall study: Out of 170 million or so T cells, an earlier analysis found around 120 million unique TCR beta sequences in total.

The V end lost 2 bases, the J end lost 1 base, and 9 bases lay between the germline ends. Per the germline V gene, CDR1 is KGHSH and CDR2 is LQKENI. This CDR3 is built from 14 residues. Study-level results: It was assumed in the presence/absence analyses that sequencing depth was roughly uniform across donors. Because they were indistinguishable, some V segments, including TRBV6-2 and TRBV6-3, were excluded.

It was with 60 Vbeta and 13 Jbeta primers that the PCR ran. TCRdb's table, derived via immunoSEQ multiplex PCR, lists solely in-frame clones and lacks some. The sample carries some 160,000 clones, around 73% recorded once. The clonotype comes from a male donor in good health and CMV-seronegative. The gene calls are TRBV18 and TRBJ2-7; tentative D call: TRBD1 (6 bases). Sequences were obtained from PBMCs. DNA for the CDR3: TGTGCCAGCTCACCAGGTGGACAGTCCTACGAGCAGTACTTC. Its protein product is CASSPGGQSYEQYF. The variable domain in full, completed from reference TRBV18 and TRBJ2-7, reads NAGVMQNPRHLVRRRGQEARLRCSPMKGHSHVYWYRQLPEEGLKFMVYLQKENIIDESGMPKERFSAEFPKEGPSILRIQQVVRGDSAAYFCASSPGGQSYEQYFGPGTRLTVT.